This T cell receptor (beta chain) came from a study of post-analysis software for immune sequencing data. Study-wide results and caveats: Patients carried several TRBV segments more frequently than controls did, and TRBV5-6, TRBV5-1 and TRBV20-1 were among them.

Incorporated into the TCR beta cDNA libraries were unique molecular identifiers, which served to reduce PCR and sequencing biases. TCRdb ran MiXCR on the PCR reads and lists one entry per CDR3 protein. Among hundreds of thousands of distinct CDR3 sequences listed, roughly 58% were seen once. This clonotype was detected a few times. Its target is unknown. The CDR3 length is 15 residues. J gave up 3 bases and V 7 bases, and 8 bases lay outside the gene matches. Germline V gene data show CDR1 as SGHVS and CDR2 as FQNEAQ. The sequenced material came from blood. The TCR comes from a girl between 5 and 17 years old with multiple sclerosis. The gene calls are TRBV7-8 and TRBJ2-2; 7 positions agree with TRBD1. The DNA for the CDR3 is TGTGCCAGCATTTCGTACAGGGGTTACACCGGGGAGCTGTTTTTT. Translating it yields CASISYRGYTGELFF.